These 16 T cell receptor beta chains share one sample of origin, sequenced in a study of cytomegalovirus exposure and HLA in healthy donors. PCR involved 60 Vbeta and 13 Jbeta primers. Clones were sequenced by immunoSEQ multiplex PCR, and TCRdb holds only the in-frame ones, with some missing. Here the sample spans about 150,000 clones, about three quarters being singletons. The sequencing sample was made of PBMCs. The receptor source for this set is a woman aged 40 to 50 in good health and CMV-seronegative.

This clone was seen only a few times. This chain joins TRBV6-5 and TRBJ1-4; TRBD1 is a possible D gene (6 bases). Between the trimmed V and J ends, which lost 6 bases and 8 bases, there was a span of 16 bases. The CDR3 is 14 amino acids. Germline V gene data show CDR1 as MNHEY and CDR2 as SVGAGI. The CDR3 region is CASRPTGMFEKLFF. Here the CDR3 DNA reads TGTGCCAGCAGGCCTACAGGGATGTTCGAAAAACTGTTTTTT.

This chain uses TRBV6-6 with TRBJ1-2, with D possibly TRBD1 on 6 matching bases. The CDR3 is 16 residues long. Germline V gives CDR1 MNHNY, CDR2 SVGAGI (reference sequence). Deletions cut 4 bases from V and 8 bases from J, with 23 bases between. The CDR3 DNA sequence: TGTGCCAGCAGTTCGCCGCAGGGGTCGAAGGGGTCGGGCTACACCTTC. Translating gives CASSSPQGSKGSGYTF.

The rearrangement uses TRBV5-1 and TRBJ2-7, with D possibly matching TRBD2 (6 bases). The CDR3 has 13 amino acids. V lost 2 bases, J lost 6 bases, and 12 bases lay in between. Germline CDR1 is SGHRS and CDR2 is YFSETQ. The CDR3 protein is CASSLYGGLEQYF. The CDR3 nucleotides read TGCGCCAGCAGCTTATATGGGGGACTCGAGCAGTACTTC.

V gene TRBV7-9 combines with J gene TRBJ2-1; 7 bases fit TRBD1. Germline CDR1 is SEHNR and CDR2 is FQNEAQ (reference sequence). The CDR3 extends over 16 amino acids. The V segment lost 5 bases and the J segment 5 bases; nucleotides outside the gene matches: 12. The CDR3 DNA reads TGTGCCAGCAGCCCTCACCCGGACAGGTTCAACAATGAGCAGTTCTTC. It encodes CASSPHPDRFNNEQFF.

The chain is built from TRBV5-1 and TRBJ1-4; D might be TRBD1 (5 bases). The V end was cut by 3 bases, the J end by 5 bases, with 17 bases between. This CDR3 comprises 16 residues. Germline V gene sequence: CDR1 SGHRS, CDR2 YFSETQ. CDR3 sequence reads: CASSWGSSRGNEKLFF. The CDR3 DNA follows: TGCGCCAGCAGCTGGGGCTCTTCCCGGGGGAATGAAAAACTGTTTTTT.

The V call is TRBV4-1, the J call TRBJ2-7; D not resolved. From germline, CDR1 is MGHRA and CDR2 YSYEKL. V shed 0 bases and J shed 6 bases, with 12 bases lying between them. CDR3 length equals 14 residues. For the CDR3, the DNA is TGCGCCAGCAGCCAAGATAGTATAACTCCCGAGCAGTACTTC. Its translation is CASSQDSITPEQYF.

V usage is TRBV7-9 and J usage is TRBJ2-1; the match to TRBD2 covers 8 bases. Germline values: CDR1 SEHNR, CDR2 FQNEAQ (reference sequence). There are 19 residues in the CDR3. The J segment lost 2 bases and the V segment lost 8 bases, leaving 20 bases of the junction unmatched. The CDR3 sequence is CASSWGGGAGVVPYNEQFF. The CDR3 coding sequence is TGTGCCAGCTCATGGGGGGGCGGAGCGGGAGTGGTACCCTACAATGAGCAGTTCTTC. Supplemented by reference TRBV7-9 and TRBJ2-1, the full variable domain reads DTGVSQNPRHKITKRGQNVTFRCDPISEHNRLYWYRQTLGQGPEFLTYFQNEAQLEKSRLLSDRFSAERPKGSFSTLEIQRTEQGDSAMYLCASSWGGGAGVVPYNEQFFGPGTRLTVL.

In regard to this clone: At one end the junction does not follow the germline gene, possibly because of a read error. The chain uses TRBV7-7 and TRBJ2-1, with 10 nucleotides matching TRBD2. Germline CDR1 and CDR2: SSHAT and FNYEAQ (reference sequence). The CDR3 contains 17 residues. The CDR3 coding sequence is TGTGCTAGCAGCTTGTGGGCTAGCGGGAGTAGCTACAATGAGCAGTTCTTC. Translating it yields CASSLWASGSSYNEQFF.

Comment on this clone: Other DNA sequences in the sample encode the same CDR3. The chain uses TRBV5-1 and TRBJ1-1; unclear D gene. CDR3 length: 14 residues. V was trimmed by 0 bases and J by 1 base, leaving 7 bases between them. Per germline, CDR1 SGHRS and CDR2 YFSETQ. CDR3 sequence reads: CASSLDRGNTEAFF. CDR3 nucleotides: TGCGCCAGCAGCTTGGATCGGGGGAACACTGAAGCTTTCTTT. The variable domain in full, completed from reference TRBV5-1 and TRBJ1-1, reads KAGVTQTPRYLIKTRGQQVTLSCSPISGHRSVSWYQQTPGQGLQFLFEYFSETQRNKGNFPGRFSGRQFSNSRSEMNVSTLELGDSALYLCASSLDRGNTEAFFGQGTRLTVV.

The rearrangement uses TRBV29-1 and TRBJ2-5; TRBD2 matches at 9 bases. The closer fit of TRBJ2-7 to the DNA end suggests the J call may be wrong. The germline V gene encodes CDR1 SQVTM and CDR2 ANQGSEA. The CDR3 loop spans 14 amino acids. CDR3 coding DNA: TGCAGCGTTGAGGCTAGCGGGATCCCCTACGAGCAGTACTTC. It yields the protein CSVEASGIPYEQYF.

The V call is TRBV5-1, the J call TRBJ1-1; D possibly corresponds to TRBD1 (6 bases). The V end was cut by 5 bases, the J end by 4 bases, with 15 bases between. This CDR3 spans 14 amino acids. Germline V lookup: CDR1 SGHRS, CDR2 YFSETQ. Here the CDR3 reads CASRNSGVTTEAFF. The CDR3 region has the DNA TGCGCCAGCAGAAATTCAGGGGTGACCACTGAAGCTTTCTTT.

The chain combines TRBV10-1 with TRBJ2-3, with TRBD2 identical over 9 bases. The CDR3 extends over 16 amino acids. The V and J ends lost 6 bases and 5 bases, in that order; junction bases with no gene match: 12. From germline, CDR1 is WNHNN and CDR2 SYGVQD (reference sequence). CDR3: CASSEGRLAEIDTQYF. In DNA form, the CDR3 reads TGCGCCAGCAGCGAAGGTCGACTAGCGGAGATAGATACGCAGTATTTT.

This chain uses TRBV2 with TRBJ1-5; TRBD1 matches at 8 bases. The junction had 11 bases not matched to a gene; V was cut back by 8 bases and J by 8 bases. Germline CDR1 is SNHLY and CDR2 is FYNNEI. The CDR3 is made up of 14 amino acids. The CDR3 nucleotides read TGTGCCAGCCTCGGACAGGGCGGGTGGGAGCCCCAGCATTTT. Encoded protein: CASLGQGGWEPQHF. The whole variable domain, remainder taken from reference TRBV2 and TRBJ1-5, is EPEVTQTPSHQVTQMGQEVILRCVPISNHLYFYWYRQILGQKVEFLVSFYNNEISEKSEIFDDQFSVERPDGSNFTLKIRSTKLEDSAMYFCASLGQGGWEPQHFGDGTRLSIL.

The V call is TRBV7-2, the J call TRBJ2-1; 11 positions agree with TRBD2. Germline V gene data show CDR1 as SGHTA and CDR2 as FQGNSA. This CDR3 region has 17 residues. Trimming removed 2 bases from V and 2 bases from J; junction bases left unmatched: 5. DNA of the CDR3: TGTGCCAGCAGCTTACAGGGGACTAGCGGTGCCTACAATGAGCAGTTCTTC. This encodes CASSLQGTSGAYNEQFF.

The chain has TRBV6-1 and TRBJ2-5; weak D call: TRBD2 (5 bases). The CDR3 runs to 14 residues. Deletions cut 5 bases from V and 1 base from J, with 11 bases between. Per germline, CDR1 MNHNS and CDR2 SASEGT. For the CDR3, the DNA is TGTGCCAGCAGTCCCGGAGGCGGCCAAGAGACCCAGTACTTC. Translating gives CASSPGGGQETQYF.

The V and J genes are TRBV7-9 and TRBJ1-2, with 10 positions matching TRBD1. Germline values: CDR1 SEHNR, CDR2 FQNEAQ (reference sequence). The V gene end was trimmed by 5 bases and the J gene end by 6 bases; junction bases not matched to a gene: 6. The CDR3 is 14 amino acids. The CDR3, as DNA: TGTGCCAGCAGCCCAGGACAGGGGGTGGATGGCTACACCTTC. It codes for CASSPGQGVDGYTF.